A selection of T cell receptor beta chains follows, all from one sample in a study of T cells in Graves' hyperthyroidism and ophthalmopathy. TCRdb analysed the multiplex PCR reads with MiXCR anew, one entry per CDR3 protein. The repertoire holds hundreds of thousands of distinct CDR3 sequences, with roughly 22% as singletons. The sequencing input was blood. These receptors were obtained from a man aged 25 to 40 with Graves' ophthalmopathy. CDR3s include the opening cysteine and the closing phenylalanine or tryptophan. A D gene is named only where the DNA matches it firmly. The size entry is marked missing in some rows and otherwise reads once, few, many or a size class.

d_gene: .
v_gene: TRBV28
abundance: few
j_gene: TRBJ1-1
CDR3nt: TGTGCCACTTCCCGGGGTAGGGCTGAAGCTTTCTTT
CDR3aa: CATSRGRAEAFF

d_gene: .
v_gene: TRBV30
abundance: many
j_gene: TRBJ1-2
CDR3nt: TGTGCCTGGAGTCTTCATGCAGGGACCAACTATGGCTACACCTTC
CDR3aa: CAWSLHAGTNYGYTF

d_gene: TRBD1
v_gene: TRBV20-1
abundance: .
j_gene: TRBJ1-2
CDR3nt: TGCAGTGCTGGGACAGGGGAAAACTATGGCTACACCTTC
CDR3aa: CSAGTGENYGYTF

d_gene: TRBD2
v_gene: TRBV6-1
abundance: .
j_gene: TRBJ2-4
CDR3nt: TGTGCCAGCAGATTTCTCACTAGCGGGAGGGCCGGAGGTCTCCAAAACATTCAGTACTTC
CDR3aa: CASRFLTSGRAGGLQNIQYF

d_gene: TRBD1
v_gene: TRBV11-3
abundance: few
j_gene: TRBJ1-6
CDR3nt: TGTGCCAGCAGCCTCCGGGACAGGGATGATTCACCCCTCCACTTT
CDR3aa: CASSLRDRDDSPLHF

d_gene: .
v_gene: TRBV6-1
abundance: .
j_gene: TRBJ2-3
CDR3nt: TGTGCCAGGAGGGTAGGCACAGATACGCAGTATTTT
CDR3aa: CARRVGTDTQYF

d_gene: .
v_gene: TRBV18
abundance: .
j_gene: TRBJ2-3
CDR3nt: TGTGCCGGCTCACCACCGGCTAACACAGATACGCAGTATTTT
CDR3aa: CAGSPPANTDTQYF

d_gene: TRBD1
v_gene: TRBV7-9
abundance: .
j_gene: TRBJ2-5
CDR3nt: TGTGCCAGCAGCCCACGGACAGGGTGGGGAGGAAAGTGGACCCAGTACTTC
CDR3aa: CASSPRTGWGGKWTQYF

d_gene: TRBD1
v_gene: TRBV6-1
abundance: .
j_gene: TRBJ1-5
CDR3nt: TGTGCCAGCAGTGATACAGGGGCCGGGTGGGCCCAGCATTTT
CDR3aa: CASSDTGAGWAQHF

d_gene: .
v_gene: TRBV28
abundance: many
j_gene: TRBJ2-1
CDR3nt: TGCGCCAGCAGCTTGGGGGGAGCCTACAATGAGCAGTTCTTC
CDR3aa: CASSLGGAYNEQFF

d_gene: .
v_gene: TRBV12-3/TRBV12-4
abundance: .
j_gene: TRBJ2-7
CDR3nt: TGTGCCAGCAACCAAAGGTCGGCAGGGAGGAACGAGCAGTACTTC
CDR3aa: CASNQRSAGRNEQYF

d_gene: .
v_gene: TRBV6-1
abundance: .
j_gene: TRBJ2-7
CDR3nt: TGTGCCACAGCAGTTAGGTTGGACAGTCCACCGTACGAGCAGTACTTC
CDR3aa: CATAVRLDSPPYEQYF

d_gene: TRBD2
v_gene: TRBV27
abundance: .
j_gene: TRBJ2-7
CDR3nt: TGTGCCAGCAGCCGAGGACTAGCGGGAGTCGGGGCTTCTCGCGAGCAGTACTTC
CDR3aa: CASSRGLAGVGASREQYF

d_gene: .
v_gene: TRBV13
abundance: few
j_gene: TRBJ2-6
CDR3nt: TGTGCCAGCAGTGAAGCTGGGGCCAACGTCCTGACTTTC
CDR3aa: CASSEAGANVLTF

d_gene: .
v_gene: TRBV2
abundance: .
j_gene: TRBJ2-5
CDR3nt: TGTGCCAGCAGTTCCGGGACGCAAGAGACCCAGTACTTC
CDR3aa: CASSSGTQETQYF

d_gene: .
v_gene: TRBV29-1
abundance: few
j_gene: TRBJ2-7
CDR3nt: TGCAGCGTTCAGACGGGAACTTCCTACGAGCAGTACTTC
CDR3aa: CSVQTGTSYEQYF

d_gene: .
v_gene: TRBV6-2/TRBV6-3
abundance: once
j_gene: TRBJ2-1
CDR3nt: TGTGCCAGCATGCGGACCACACAAGCGTTCTATGAGCAGTTCTTC
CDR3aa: CASMRTTQAFYEQFF

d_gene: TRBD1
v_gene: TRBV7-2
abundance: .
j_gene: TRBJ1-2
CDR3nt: TGTGCCAGCAGCTCAAGACAGGGGCGCTATGGCTACACCTTC
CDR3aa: CASSSRQGRYGYTF

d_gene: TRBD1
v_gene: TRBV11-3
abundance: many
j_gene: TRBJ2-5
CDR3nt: TGTGCCAGCAGCTCGAACACAGGGGACGCAGAGACCCAGTACTTC
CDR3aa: CASSSNTGDAETQYF

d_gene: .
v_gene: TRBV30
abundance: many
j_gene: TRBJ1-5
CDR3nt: TGTGCCTGGAGTGAGGGGCATTATCAGCCCCAGCATTTT
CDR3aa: CAWSEGHYQPQHF

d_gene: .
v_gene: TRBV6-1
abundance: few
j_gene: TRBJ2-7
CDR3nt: TGTGCCAGCCTACAGGGCTTCGGGAGCGAGCAGTACTTC
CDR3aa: CASLQGFGSEQYF

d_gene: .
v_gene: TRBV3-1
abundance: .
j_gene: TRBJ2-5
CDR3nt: TGTGCCAGCAGCCAAGTCGTGACATCCCAAGAGACCCAGTACTTC
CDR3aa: CASSQVVTSQETQYF

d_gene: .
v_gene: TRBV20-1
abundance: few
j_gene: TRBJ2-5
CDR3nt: TGCAGTGCTAGGGGTGGGGGACAAGAGACCCAGTACTTC
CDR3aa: CSARGGGQETQYF

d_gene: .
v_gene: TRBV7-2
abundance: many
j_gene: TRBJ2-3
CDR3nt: TGTGCCAGCAGCTCGAGCCGAATAAGCACAGATACGCAGTATTTT
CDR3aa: CASSSSRISTDTQYF

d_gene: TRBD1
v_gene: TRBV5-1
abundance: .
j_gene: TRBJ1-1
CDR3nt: TGCGCCAGCAGCTTGTCAACAGGGGGTATGAACACTGAAGCTTTCTTT
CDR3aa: CASSLSTGGMNTEAFF

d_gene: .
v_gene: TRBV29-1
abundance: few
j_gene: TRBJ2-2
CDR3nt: TGCAGCGCCTCAGAGGGTGACGGGGAGCTGTTTTTT
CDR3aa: CSASEGDGELFF

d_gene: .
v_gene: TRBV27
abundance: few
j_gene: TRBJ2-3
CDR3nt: TGTGCCAGCAGTTCACACACAGATACGCAGTATTTT
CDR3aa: CASSSHTDTQYF

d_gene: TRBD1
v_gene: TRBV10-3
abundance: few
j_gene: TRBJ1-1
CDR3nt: TGTGCCATCAGTGACCAGGGGGTAAACTTGAACTCTGAAGCTTTCTTT
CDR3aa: CAISDQGVNLNSEAFF

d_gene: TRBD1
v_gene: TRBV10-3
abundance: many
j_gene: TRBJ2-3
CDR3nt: TGTGCCATCAGAGGGACAGGTAGCACAGATACGCAGTATTTT
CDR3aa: CAIRGTGSTDTQYF

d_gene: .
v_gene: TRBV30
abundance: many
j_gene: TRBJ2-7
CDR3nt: TGTGCCTGGAGTAGGGAGCGGGAGCAGTACTTC
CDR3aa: CAWSREREQYF

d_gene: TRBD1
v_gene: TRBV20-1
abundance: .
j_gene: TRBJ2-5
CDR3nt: TGCAGTGCCCTACAAGTAGGGGGCGCCCCGGGAGAGACCCAGTACTTC
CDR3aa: CSALQVGGAPGETQYF

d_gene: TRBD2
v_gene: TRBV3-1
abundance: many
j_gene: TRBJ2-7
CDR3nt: TGTGCCAGCACCCTTAGCGGGAGTAGCTACGAGCAGTACTTC
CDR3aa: CASTLSGSSYEQYF

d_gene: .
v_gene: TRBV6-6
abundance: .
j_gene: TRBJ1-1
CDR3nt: TGTGCCAGCAGTTACTCGATGGGGACAATGAACACTGAAGCTTTCTTT
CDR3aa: CASSYSMGTMNTEAFF

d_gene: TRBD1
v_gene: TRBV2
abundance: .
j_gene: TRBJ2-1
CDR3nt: TGTGCCAGCAGTATACCCCGCCGGGACAGGGGATCCTACAATGAGCAGTTCTTC
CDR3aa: CASSIPRRDRGSYNEQFF

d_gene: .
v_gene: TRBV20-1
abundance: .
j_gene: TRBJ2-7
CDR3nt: TGCAGTGCCGAGAGGTCCTACGAGCAGTACTTC
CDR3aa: CSAERSYEQYF

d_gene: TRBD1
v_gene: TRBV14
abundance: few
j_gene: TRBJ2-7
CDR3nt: TGTGCCAGCAGCCAAGAGCGGACAGGGGGCGACGAGCAGTACTTC
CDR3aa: CASSQERTGGDEQYF

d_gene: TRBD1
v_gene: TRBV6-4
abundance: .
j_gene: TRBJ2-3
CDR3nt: TGTGCCAGCAGGAGAGAGCCGACAGGGGGCACAGATACGCAGTATTTT
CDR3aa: CASRREPTGGTDTQYF

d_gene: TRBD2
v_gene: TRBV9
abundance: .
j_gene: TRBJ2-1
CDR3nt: TGTGCCAGCAGCGTCGACTTAGCGGGGATAAATGAGCAGTTCTTC
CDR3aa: CASSVDLAGINEQFF

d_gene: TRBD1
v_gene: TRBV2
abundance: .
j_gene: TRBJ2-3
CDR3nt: TGTGCCACCAGTGATTGGAACAGGGGAGATACGCAGTATTTT
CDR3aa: CATSDWNRGDTQYF

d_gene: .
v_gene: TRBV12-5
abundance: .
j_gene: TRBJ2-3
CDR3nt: TGTGCTAGTGGTTTGTGGGGTGCTAGCACAGATACGCAGTATTTT
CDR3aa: CASGLWGASTDTQYF

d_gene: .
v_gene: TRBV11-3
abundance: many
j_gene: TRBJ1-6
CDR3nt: TGTGCCAGCAGCTTTACAGGGAATGGATCACCCCTCCACTTT
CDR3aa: CASSFTGNGSPLHF

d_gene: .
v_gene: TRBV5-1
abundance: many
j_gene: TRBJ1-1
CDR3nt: TGCGCCAGCAGCTTGGTCCTGGGGCACGCCAGTGAAGCTTTCTTT
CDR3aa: CASSLVLGHASEAFF

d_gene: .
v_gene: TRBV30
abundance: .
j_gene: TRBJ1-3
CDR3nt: TGTGCCTGGAACGTTGGAAACACCATATATTTT
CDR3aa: CAWNVGNTIYF